What follows are 22 T cell receptor beta chains derived from one specimen sequenced in a study of response to subunit inactivated influenza vaccine. Using its own MiXCR run on the RT-PCR reads, TCRdb lists one record per CDR3 protein. This sample carries fewer than 650,000 distinct CDR3 sequences, about an eighth of them seen once, and the ten largest clones take 10% to 15%. The sequencing used PBMCs from blood, collected about 6 weeks after vaccination. Every receptor here comes from a man aged 50 or older who received an inactivated influenza vaccine.

This clonotype was counted a single time. The rearrangement links TRBV20-1 to TRBJ2-2; the D call may be TRBD1 or TRBD2 (5 bases each). With 1 base removed from V and 1 base from J, the gap between germline ends came to 16 bases. Germline loops: CDR1 DFQATT, CDR2 SNEGSKA (reference sequence). This CDR3 is 17 amino acids long. The CDR3 nucleotides read TGCAGTGCTAGAGTTCGCGAAACGGGGCGGAACACCGGGGAGCTGTTTTTT. Its translation is CSARVRETGRNTGELFF.

The chain's CDR3 is CASRQTGNSNQPQHF. For the CDR3, the DNA is TGTGCCAGCAGGCAGACAGGGAATAGCAATCAGCCCCAGCATTTT. V is TRBV2 and J is TRBJ1-5, with 7 bases that match TRBD1. This CDR3 region has 15 residues. Trimming at V came to 6 bases and at J to 0 bases, leaving 5 bases not matched to a gene. The germline gives CDR1 SNHLY, CDR2 FYNNEI.

The gene calls are TRBV20-1 and TRBJ2-5; 8 positions agree with TRBD1. Trimming removed 4 bases from V and 4 bases from J; junction bases left unmatched: 5. The germline gives CDR1 DFQATT, CDR2 SNEGSKA (reference sequence). The CDR3 has 13 residues. This CDR3 is CSAITDRAETQYF. The CDR3 DNA follows: TGCAGTGCTATAACGGACAGGGCAGAGACCCAGTACTTC.

There are many counts of this clonotype. The chain recombines TRBV7-2 with TRBJ1-2; possible D gene TRBD1, 6 bases. Trimming took off 4 bases at V and 5 bases at J, with 8 bases between the two ends. In germline, CDR1 is SGHTA, CDR2 FQGNSA. The CDR3 sequence is 12 residues long. The CDR3 DNA sequence: TGTGCCAGCAGCTCGACAGGATATGGCTACACCTTC. Translated, it gives CASSSTGYGYTF.

The sample holds a few counts of this clonotype. The chain combines TRBV11-2 with TRBJ2-1; D is unclear. The CDR3 has 15 residues. CDR1 is SGHAT and CDR2 is FQNNGV in the germline V gene. Deletions cut 4 bases from V and 0 bases from J, with 10 bases between. The CDR3 nucleotides are TGTGCCAGCAGCTCCACACGGAGCTCCTACAATGAGCAGTTCTTC. It codes for CASSSTRSSYNEQFF. The full variable domain, with the rest looked up from reference TRBV11-2 and TRBJ2-1, is EAGVAQSPRYKIIEKRQSVAFWCNPISGHATLYWYQQILGQGPKLLIQFQNNGVVDDSQLPKDRFSAERLKGVDSTLKIQPAKLEDSAVYLCASSSTRSSYNEQFFGPGTRLTVL.

The chain couples TRBV7-2 to TRBJ2-2; tentatively, D is TRBD2 (6 bases). The ends were cut back, 6 bases at V and 5 bases at J, with 13 bases in the middle. The CDR3 is 14 amino acids. Germline V gene data show CDR1 as SGHTA and CDR2 as FQGNSA. The chain's CDR3 is CASRYGGETGELFF. The CDR3 DNA sequence: TGTGCCAGCAGATACGGGGGTGAAACCGGGGAGCTGTTTTTT.

The V call is TRBV12-3 or TRBV12-4, the J call TRBJ2-1; TRBD2 agrees at 9 bases. The CDR3 extends over 16 amino acids. J gave up 2 bases and V 5 bases, and 7 bases lay outside the gene matches. As DNA, the CDR3 is TGTGCCAGCAGTCAAAGACTAGCGGTTACCTACAATGAGCAGTTCTTC. Translated: CASSQRLAVTYNEQFF.

This clonotype was seen a few times. The rearrangement links TRBV7-6 to TRBJ2-6; D possibly uses TRBD1 or TRBD2 (5 bases each). V was cut by 5 bases and J by 0 bases, with 8 bases left in between. This CDR3 spans 15 amino acids. Germline CDR1 SGHVS, CDR2 FNYEAQ. The CDR3 DNA follows: TGTGCCAGCAGCCCGGGGCCCTCTGGGGCCAACGTCCTGACTTTC. This gives the protein CASSPGPSGANVLTF. Looking up the rest from reference TRBV7-6 and TRBJ2-6 gives the full variable domain: GAGVSQSPRYKVTKRGQDVALRCDPISGHVSLYWYRQALGQGPEFLTYFNYEAQQDKSGLPNDRFSAERPEGSISTLTIQRTEQRDSAMYRCASSPGPSGANVLTFGAGSRLTVL.

The chain links TRBV15 to TRBJ1-4; 7 positions match TRBD1. V was pared by 6 bases and J by 2 bases, with 6 bases of the junction left unmatched. CDR1 and CDR2 from the germline V gene are LNHNV and YYDKDF (reference sequence). The CDR3 loop spans 15 amino acids. CDR3 sequence (DNA): TGTGCCACCAGGACAGGGTGGGCGACTAATGAAAAACTGTTTTTT. This encodes CATRTGWATNEKLFF.

This clonotype was detected many times. This chain joins TRBV24-1 and TRBJ1-5; no clear D. The CDR3 totals 14 residues. CDR1 KGHDR and CDR2 SFDVKD come from the germline V gene. Trimming pared 0 bases from V and 1 base from J, leaving 3 bases between. CDR3 coding DNA: TGTGCCACCAGTGATTTGCGGAGCAATCAGCCCCAGCATTTT. Protein sequence: CATSDLRSNQPQHF.

The chain is built from TRBV6-1 and TRBJ2-7; 8 bases map to TRBD1. Looked up from germline, CDR1 is MNHNS and CDR2 is SASEGT. After removal of 6 bases from V and 4 bases from J, the junction contained 8 bases not matched to a gene. The CDR3 extends over 14 amino acids. The CDR3 here is CASSPGQGRYEQYF. The CDR3 coding sequence is TGTGCCAGCAGCCCCGGACAGGGCAGGTACGAGCAGTACTTC.

This clonotype was counted many times. This chain links TRBV29-1 with TRBJ2-7; perhaps D is TRBD1 or TRBD2 (5 bases each). Deletions cut 4 bases from V and 5 bases from J, with 15 bases between. There are 13 residues in the CDR3. Per germline, CDR1 SQVTM and CDR2 ANQGSEA. The CDR3 DNA sequence: TGCAGCGTTGTAAGGGACCGAAGGGACGAGCAGTACTTC. This sequence encodes CSVVRDRRDEQYF.

This rearrangement joins TRBV12-3 or TRBV12-4 to TRBJ2-1; the D is unclear. CDR3 size: 12 residues. Trimming removed 5 bases at V and 7 bases at J, with 9 bases between. The DNA for the CDR3 is TGTGCCAGCAGTCCAACGGAAAATGAGCAGTTCTTC. Translating it yields CASSPTENEQFF.

This chain links TRBV7-8 with TRBJ2-5; D gene unclear. In germline, CDR1 is SGHVS, CDR2 FQNEAQ. The CDR3 is made up of 15 amino acids. The ends were cut back, 4 bases at V and 2 bases at J, with 14 bases in the middle. DNA of the CDR3: TGTGCCAGCAGCTCCAGGTCCGTACCACAAGAGACCCAGTACTTC. It encodes CASSSRSVPQETQYF.

This chain uses TRBV3-1 with TRBJ2-5; 8 bases are shared with TRBD2. The CDR3 has 14 residues. The trim removed 2 bases at V and 4 bases at J, leaving 3 bases unmatched. Germline lookup yields CDR1 LGHDT and CDR2 YNNKEL (reference sequence). In DNA, the CDR3 is TGTGCCAGCAGCCAATTAGCGGGGCCAGAGACCCAGTACTTC. Protein sequence: CASSQLAGPETQYF.

As to this clonotype: The junction departs from germline at one end; a sequencing error may be responsible. The gene calls are TRBV5-1 and TRBJ1-3; perhaps TRBD1 as D (6 bases). The CDR3 loop spans 15 amino acids. Germline CDR1 and CDR2: SGHRS and YFSETQ. DNA of the CDR3: TGCGCCAGCAGCTTAGACAGGCTGCCTGGAAATACCATATATTTT. Its protein product is CASSLDRLPGNTIYF.

This clonotype was recorded a few times. The chain combines TRBV12-3 or TRBV12-4 with TRBJ2-1; D gene unclear. The V end lost 5 bases, the J end lost 2 bases, and 16 bases lay between the germline ends. The CDR3 is 16 amino acids. The CDR3 DNA is TGTGCCAGCAGTCGCAGTCTCTCTCGAACCTACAATGAGCAGTTCTTC. Amino acids: CASSRSLSRTYNEQFF.

The chain recombines TRBV5-1 with TRBJ2-2, with 8 nucleotides matching TRBD2. The CDR3 runs to 14 residues. Unmatched junction bases numbered 6, after V lost 4 bases and J lost 7 bases. Germline lookup yields CDR1 SGHRS and CDR2 YFSETQ. The DNA for the CDR3 is TGCGCCAGCAGCCAATACCTAGCGGGCGGGGAGCTGTTTTTT. Translation gives CASSQYLAGGELFF.

This clonotype was counted a few times. A read error may produce the germline difference seen at one junction end. The rearrangement links TRBV11-1 to TRBJ2-7; 9 bases fit TRBD2. The CDR3 has 14 amino acids. The germline CDR1 and CDR2 sequences are SGHAT and FQDESV (reference sequence). CDR3: CASSLGTSSHEQYF. The CDR3 DNA follows: TGTGCCAGCAGCTTGGGGACTAGCTCCCACGAGCAGTACTTC.

This clonotype has more than one count but fewer than ten. The genes are TRBV6-1 and TRBJ2-4; 7 bases line up with TRBD1. V lost 6 bases, J lost 2 bases, and 4 bases stayed unmatched. The CDR3 has 14 residues. Germline V gives CDR1 MNHNS, CDR2 SASEGT. CDR3: CASSKGQSKNIQYF. The CDR3 bases are TGTGCCAGCAGCAAGGGACAGTCCAAAAACATTCAGTACTTC.

This clonotype has just a few counts. The rearrangement links TRBV12-3 or TRBV12-4 to TRBJ2-3; 9 bases line up with TRBD2. V trimming: 6 bases; J trimming: 4 bases; junction bases outside the gene matches: 5. The CDR3 spans 14 residues. The CDR3 reads CASSEGLASDTQYF. The CDR3 DNA follows: TGTGCCAGCAGCGAGGGACTAGCATCAGATACGCAGTATTTT.

Many counts were recorded for this clonotype. The gene calls are TRBV5-6 and TRBJ1-2; unclear D gene. Trimming took 4 bases from V and 5 from J, leaving 9 bases between them. Germline V gene lookup returns CDR1 SGHDT and CDR2 YYEEEE. CDR3 size: 12 residues. This chain's CDR3 is CASSRTDYGYTF. For the CDR3, the DNA is TGTGCCAGCAGCCGGACCGATTATGGCTACACCTTC.